This TCR beta chain was found in a study of T cell responses to AZD1222 COVID-19 vaccine. Overall study findings and caveats: With dominance at 160-218 and 743-854, vaccine-associated CD4 TCRs spanned spike. Females made up more of the donors, who were largely white British, and clonal diversity may have come out too low.

V was clipped by 8 bases and J by 5 bases, with 21 bases between them. This CDR3 is 15 amino acids long. Germline CDR1 reads MGHRA; CDR2 reads YSYEKL. TCRdb keeps only in-frame clones here, not all; method: immunoSEQ multiplex PCR. The sample includes roughly 120,000 clones, approximately 91% of them seen just once. Points on this clone: What it binds is unknown.

The receptor's source is an adult in good health. Sample: peripheral blood, taken on day 0 of AZD1222 vaccination. This rearrangement joins TRBV4-1 to TRBJ1-2; TRBD1 is a possible D gene (5 bases). The DNA for the CDR3 is TGCGCCAGCGGGCTAACAGGAGCGGCGGGTTATGGCTACACCTTC. Protein product: CASGLTGAAGYGYTF.